A selection of T cell receptor beta chains follows, all from one sample in a study of blood T cell repertoires in COVID-19. Here immunoSEQ multiplex PCR was the method, and the copy in TCRdb shows in-frame clones only, minus some. Among around 60,000 clones listed, roughly 89% were seen once. Material for sequencing was peripheral blood. Receptor source: a man in his sixties with active COVID-19. Each CDR3 is given with its conserved first and last residue. D genes are given only for firm matches. Rows give clone size only sometimes, using once, few, many, or a class for an expanded clone.

clone_size	d_call	j_call	v_call	cdr3_nt	cdr3_aa
NA	TRBD1	TRBJ1-1	TRBV24-1	TGTGCCACCAGTGATTCAAGGACAGGGGGCCGGAACACTGAAGCTTTCTTT	CATSDSRTGGRNTEAFF
NA	NA	TRBJ2-3	TRBV11-2	TGTGCCAGCAGCTCGACCGGGGGGCCTAGCACAGATACGCAGTATTTT	CASSSTGGPSTDTQYF
NA	TRBD1	TRBJ2-2	TRBV7-2	TGTGCCAGCAGCTCAAGACAGGGAGCCGGGGAGCTGTTTTTT	CASSSRQGAGELFF
NA	NA	TRBJ2-2	TRBV7-8	TGTGCCAGCAGCTTAATCGTACAGAACACCGGGGAGCTGTTTTTT	CASSLIVQNTGELFF
NA	TRBD1	TRBJ1-3	TRBV15	TGTGCCACCAGCAGACAACAGGGGGCCCTCTCTGGAAACACCATATATTTT	CATSRQQGALSGNTIYF
NA	TRBD1	TRBJ1-1	TRBV7-6	TGTGCCAGCAGCTTAGTTACAGGGGAGGCCGAAGCTTTCTTT	CASSLVTGEAEAFF
NA	NA	TRBJ1-1	TRBV7-3	TGTGCCAGCAGCTTATTCGGGGTATTGGGCACTGAAGCTTTCTTT	CASSLFGVLGTEAFF
NA	TRBD1	TRBJ1-2	TRBV6-2/TRBV6-3	TGTGCCAGCAGCTCCGGACAGGGAGCGAGGGGGCTCACCTTC	CASSSGQGARGLTF
NA	NA	TRBJ1-3	TRBV30	TGTGCCTGGAGTGGAACTCTTAGCTCTGGAAACACCATATATTTT	CAWSGTLSSGNTIYF
NA	TRBD2	TRBJ2-1	TRBV5-1	TGCGCCAGCAGCTTGTTGACTAGCGGGGGGGAGCAGTTCTTC	CASSLLTSGGEQFF
NA	NA	TRBJ1-4	TRBV5-1	TGCGCCAGCCGAACGGGGGGCACTAATGAAAAACTGTTTTTT	CASRTGGTNEKLFF
NA	TRBD1	TRBJ2-1	TRBV28	TGTGCCAGCAGTGAGGAGACAGGGACCCGTAATGAGCAGTTCTTC	CASSEETGTRNEQFF
NA	NA	TRBJ2-3	TRBV30	TGTGCACTGGAGAAAGGCCTTAGCACAGATACGCAGTATTTT	CALEKGLSTDTQYF
NA	NA	TRBJ2-5	TRBV19	TGTGCCAGTAGTCCAGGGTGGAAAGAGACCCAGTACTTC	CASSPGWKETQYF
NA	NA	TRBJ2-7	TRBV7-9	TGTGCCAGCAGCTTAGGCGGACAGCCCTACGAGCAGTACTTC	CASSLGGQPYEQYF
NA	NA	TRBJ1-5	TRBV9	TGTGCCAGCAGCGTAGATGCAGATCAGCCCCAGCATTTT	CASSVDADQPQHF
NA	TRBD1	TRBJ2-7	TRBV3-1/TRBV3-2	TGTGCCAGCAGCATCGACAGGGGAAACGAGCAGTACTTC	CASSIDRGNEQYF
NA	TRBD2	TRBJ2-2	TRBV7-3	TGTGCCAGCAGCCGTCCAAATTCCAAAGCGGGGGGAGCTAACACCGGGGAGCTGTTTTTT	CASSRPNSKAGGANTGELFF
NA	TRBD1	TRBJ1-2	TRBV18	TGTGCCAGCTCACCACCGTACAGGGGTTCGGATGGCTACACCTTC	CASSPPYRGSDGYTF
once	TRBD2	TRBJ2-3	TRBV9	TGTGCCAGCAGCGTAGCCGGGGGGGCCGGAGATACGCAGTATTTT	CASSVAGGAGDTQYF
NA	TRBD2	TRBJ2-1	TRBV2	TGTGCCAGTGTTACCGGGACTAACAATGAGCAGTTCTTC	CASVTGTNNEQFF
NA	TRBD1	TRBJ2-7	TRBV28	TGTGCCAGCAGTCCGGGGACAGGGGGAATATACGAGCAGTACTTC	CASSPGTGGIYEQYF
NA	TRBD1	TRBJ2-4	TRBV7-2	TGTGCCAGCAGCTTAGGCGGGGACCCGGACAGGGGAAAAAACATTCAGTACTTC	CASSLGGDPDRGKNIQYF
once	TRBD1	TRBJ2-7	TRBV5-1	TGCGCCAGCAGCTTGGGGGGACAGCTAAACGAGCAGTACTTC	CASSLGGQLNEQYF
NA	NA	TRBJ1-1	TRBV5-4	TGTGCCAGCAGCTTGGGCGCGGCGAACACTGAAGCTTTCTTT	CASSLGAANTEAFF
NA	NA	TRBJ2-2	TRBV9	TGTGCCAGCAGCGTTGGAGGACTGAACACCGGGGAGCTGTTTTTT	CASSVGGLNTGELFF
few	NA	TRBJ1-1	TRBV7-9	TGTGCCAGCAGTCGCTCGGGAGGGACTGAAGCTTTCTTT	CASSRSGGTEAFF
NA	NA	TRBJ2-1	TRBV5-6	TGTGCCAGCAGCTCACTAGGCAATTCGGATGAGCAGTTCTTC	CASSSLGNSDEQFF
once	NA	TRBJ1-5	TRBV15	TGTGCCACCAGCAGAGAGCAGGGTGGCCATCAGCCCCAGCATTTT	CATSREQGGHQPQHF
NA	NA	TRBJ2-1	TRBV7-2	TGTGCCAGCAGCTTCCGTCGGTACAATGAGCAGTTCTTC	CASSFRRYNEQFF
NA	NA	TRBJ1-2	TRBV7-8	TGTGCCACCGCGCTCGGCGATCGGGTTACCTATGGTGGCTACACCTTC	CATALGDRVTYGGYTF
NA	TRBD1	TRBJ1-5	TRBV10-2	TGCGCCAGCACTCACGGACAGGGGGGCAATCAGCCCCAGCATTTT	CASTHGQGGNQPQHF
NA	TRBD1	TRBJ1-2	TRBV14	TGTGCCAGCAGTTTACAGGGGGCATATGGCTACACCTTC	CASSLQGAYGYTF
NA	NA	TRBJ2-1	TRBV10-3	TGTGCCATCAGTGCGGAGGCGGCCAATGAGCAGTTCTTC	CAISAEAANEQFF
NA	TRBD2	TRBJ2-3	TRBV10-3	TGTGCCATCAGAGCTAGCGGGGGCGGCGCAGATACGCAGTATTTT	CAIRASGGGADTQYF
NA	NA	TRBJ2-2	TRBV14	TGTGCCAGCAGCCAAGATCTAGGCACCGGGGAGCTGTTTTTT	CASSQDLGTGELFF
NA	NA	TRBJ2-1	TRBV13	TGTGCCAGCAGCTCTAACTACAATGAGCAGTTCTTC	CASSSNYNEQFF
NA	NA	TRBJ2-5	TRBV28	TGTGCCAGCAGTCCCGCGGGGCGGGAGACCCAGTACTTC	CASSPAGRETQYF
NA	NA	TRBJ2-4	TRBV5-6	TGTGCCAGCACTCCTGGGGGCAGCCTAGCCAAAAACATTCAGTACTTC	CASTPGGSLAKNIQYF
NA	TRBD2	TRBJ2-2	TRBV18	TGTGCCAGCTCACCGGGACTAGCGGGAACGAACACCGGGGAGCTGTTTTTT	CASSPGLAGTNTGELFF
NA	NA	TRBJ1-6	TRBV5-1	TGCGCCAGCAGCTTGAATCAGGGCGATAATTCACCCCTCCACTTT	CASSLNQGDNSPLHF
NA	NA	TRBJ1-3	TRBV3-1/TRBV3-2	TGTGCCAGCAGCCAGCAGGGGCTTACCATATATTTT	CASSQQGLTIYF
NA	TRBD2	TRBJ2-2	TRBV6-6	TGTGCCAGCAGTCGGACTAGCGGGGCGATGGGGACCGGGGAGCTGTTTTTT	CASSRTSGAMGTGELFF
NA	TRBD1	TRBJ1-6	TRBV10-3	TGTGCCATCAGTGAGACAGGGGGTAGTTCACCCCTCCACTTT	CAISETGGSSPLHF
NA	NA	TRBJ1-4	TRBV9	TGTGCCAGCAGCACGGACAGCGCAACTAATGAAAAACTGTTTTTT	CASSTDSATNEKLFF
NA	NA	TRBJ1-6	TRBV19	TGTGCCAGTAGTGCAGACAGGAGTTATAATTCACCCCTCCACTTT	CASSADRSYNSPLHF
once	NA	TRBJ2-7	TRBV14	TGTGCCAGCAGCCAACTCCTTGAGGGAGTTTCCTACGAGCAGTACTTC	CASSQLLEGVSYEQYF
NA	TRBD1	TRBJ1-6	TRBV6-5	TGTGCCAGCAGTTTTACAGGGGCCCCGGGTCGGACACCCCTCCACTTT	CASSFTGAPGRTPLHF
NA	TRBD2	TRBJ2-3	TRBV3-1/TRBV3-2	TGTGCCAGCAGCCGGGGCCTAGCGGGGACCCAGTTT	CASSRGLAGTQF
NA	NA	TRBJ1-6	TRBV6-5	TGTGCCAGCAGTTACTCTATTGGTAGAGATTCACCCCTCCACTTT	CASSYSIGRDSPLHF
NA	TRBD1	TRBJ2-5	TRBV11-1	TGTGCCAGCAGCTTAGCTCTGTGGACAGGGGGCGCAGAGACCCAGTACTTC	CASSLALWTGGAETQYF
NA	TRBD1	TRBJ1-2	TRBV11-2	TGTGCCAGCAGCTTTCAGGGGGGTGGCTACACCTTC	CASSFQGGGYTF
NA	TRBD2	TRBJ2-1	TRBV10-3	TGTGCCATCACCAGGACTAGCGGGATGGCGATAAACTCCTACAATGAGCAGTTCTTC	CAITRTSGMAINSYNEQFF
few	NA	TRBJ1-5	TRBV7-6	TGTGCCAGCAGCTCCGCATGGGGCGGTCAGCCCCAGCATTTT	CASSSAWGGQPQHF
NA	TRBD1	TRBJ2-7	TRBV20-1	TGCAGTGCTGGTGGGACAGCGATATACGAGCAGTACTTC	CSAGGTAIYEQYF
NA	NA	TRBJ1-3	TRBV28	TGTGCCAGCAGGGGGGGAGGGGGATATTCCGGAAACACCATATATTTT	CASRGGGGYSGNTIYF
NA	TRBD2	TRBJ2-2	TRBV18	TGTGCCAGCTCACCATGGAATAGCGGGGCGACAGGGGAGCTGTTTTTT	CASSPWNSGATGELFF
NA	NA	TRBJ1-1	TRBV28	TGTGCCAGCAGTAGAAACGGGGGTACTGAAGCTTTCTTT	CASSRNGGTEAFF
NA	TRBD1	TRBJ2-7	TRBV2	TGTGCCAGCAATCTAGACAGGGGGGCCTACGAGCAGTACTTC	CASNLDRGAYEQYF